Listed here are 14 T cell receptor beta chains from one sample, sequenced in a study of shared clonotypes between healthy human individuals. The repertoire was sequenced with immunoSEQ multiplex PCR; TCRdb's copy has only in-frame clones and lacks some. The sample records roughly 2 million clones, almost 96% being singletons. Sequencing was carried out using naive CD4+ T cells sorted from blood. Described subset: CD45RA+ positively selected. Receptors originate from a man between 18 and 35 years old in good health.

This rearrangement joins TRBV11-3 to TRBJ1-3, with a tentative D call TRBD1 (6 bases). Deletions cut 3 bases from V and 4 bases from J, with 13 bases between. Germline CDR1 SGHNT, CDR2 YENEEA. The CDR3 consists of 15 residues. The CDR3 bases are TGTGCCAGCAGCTTTACAGGGTCTTCCGGAAACACCATATATTTT. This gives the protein CASSFTGSSGNTIYF.

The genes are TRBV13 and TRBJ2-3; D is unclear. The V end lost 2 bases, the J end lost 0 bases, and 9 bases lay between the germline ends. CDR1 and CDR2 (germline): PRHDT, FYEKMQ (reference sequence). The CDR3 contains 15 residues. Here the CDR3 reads CASSLQWRSTDTQYF. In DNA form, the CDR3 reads TGTGCCAGCAGCTTACAATGGAGAAGCACAGATACGCAGTATTTT.

CDR3 in amino acids: CASSSVGNSYNEQFF. The CDR3 DNA reads TGCGCCAGCAGCTCGGTGGGCAACTCCTACAATGAGCAGTTCTTC. The chain employs TRBV5-1 and TRBJ2-1, with no clear D. Germline CDR1 and CDR2: SGHRS and YFSETQ. The CDR3 spans 15 residues. The V gene lost 3 bases and the J gene lost 0 bases, with 10 bases spanning the gap.

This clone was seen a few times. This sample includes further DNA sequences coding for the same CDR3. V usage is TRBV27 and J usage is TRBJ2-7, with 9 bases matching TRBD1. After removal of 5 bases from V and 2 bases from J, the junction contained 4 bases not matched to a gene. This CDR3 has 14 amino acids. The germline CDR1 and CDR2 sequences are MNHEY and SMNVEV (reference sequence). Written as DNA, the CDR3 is TGTGCCAGCAGTCCTAGACAGGGGGCCTACGAGCAGTACTTC. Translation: CASSPRQGAYEQYF.

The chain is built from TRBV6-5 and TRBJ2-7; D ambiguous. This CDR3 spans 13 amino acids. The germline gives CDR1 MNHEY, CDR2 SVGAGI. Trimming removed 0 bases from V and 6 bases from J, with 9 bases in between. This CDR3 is CASSYSGSSEQYF. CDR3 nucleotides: TGTGCCAGCAGTTACTCAGGTTCAAGCGAGCAGTACTTC.

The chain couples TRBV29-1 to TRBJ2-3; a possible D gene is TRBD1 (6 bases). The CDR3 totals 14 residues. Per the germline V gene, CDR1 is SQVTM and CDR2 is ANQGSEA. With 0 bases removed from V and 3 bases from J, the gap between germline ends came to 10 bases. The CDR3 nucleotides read TGCAGCGTTGAAGAGGGGGCTTGGACAGATACGCAGTATTTT. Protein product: CSVEEGAWTDTQYF.

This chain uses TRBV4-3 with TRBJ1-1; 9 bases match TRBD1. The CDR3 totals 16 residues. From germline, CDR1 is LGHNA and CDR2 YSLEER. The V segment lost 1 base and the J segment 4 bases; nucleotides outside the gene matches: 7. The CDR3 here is CASSQVRGGQGTEAFF. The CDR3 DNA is TGCGCCAGCAGCCAAGTCCGCGGGGGACAGGGCACTGAAGCTTTCTTT.

Here the CDR3 DNA reads TGTGCCAGCAGCCCTATGGCGGGAGGGCTTACCGGGGAGCTGTTTTTT. It specifies CASSPMAGGLTGELFF. The chain combines TRBV7-2 with TRBJ2-2; 9 bases line up with TRBD2. The CDR3 length is 16 residues. The ends lost 5 bases at V and 5 bases at J; junction bases unmatched: 9. Germline values: CDR1 SGHTA, CDR2 FQGNSA.

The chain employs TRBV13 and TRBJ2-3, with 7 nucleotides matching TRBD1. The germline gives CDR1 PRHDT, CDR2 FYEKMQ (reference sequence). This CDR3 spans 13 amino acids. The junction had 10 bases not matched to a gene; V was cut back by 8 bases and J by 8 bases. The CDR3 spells CASRLQGVGTQYF. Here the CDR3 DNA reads TGTGCCAGCCGCCTTCAGGGGGTGGGTACGCAGTATTTT.

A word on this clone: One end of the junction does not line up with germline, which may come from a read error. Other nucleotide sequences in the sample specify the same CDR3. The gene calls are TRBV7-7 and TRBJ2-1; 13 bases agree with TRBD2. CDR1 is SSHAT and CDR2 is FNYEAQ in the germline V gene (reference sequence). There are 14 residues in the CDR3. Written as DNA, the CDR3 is TGTGCTAGCAGCTTAGGACTAGCGGGAGACGAGCAGTTCTTC. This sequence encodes CASSLGLAGDEQFF.

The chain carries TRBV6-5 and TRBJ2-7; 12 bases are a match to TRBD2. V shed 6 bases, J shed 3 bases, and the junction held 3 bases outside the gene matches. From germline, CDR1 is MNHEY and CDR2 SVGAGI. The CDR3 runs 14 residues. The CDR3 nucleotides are TGTGCCAGCAGCCCACTAGCGGGGGGCTACGAGCAGTACTTC. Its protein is CASSPLAGGYEQYF.

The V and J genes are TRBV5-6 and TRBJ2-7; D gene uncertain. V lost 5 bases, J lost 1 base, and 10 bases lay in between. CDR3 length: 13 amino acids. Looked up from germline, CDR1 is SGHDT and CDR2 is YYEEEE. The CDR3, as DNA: TGTGCCAGCAGATTCATGGGGTCCTACGAGCAGTACTTC. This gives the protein CASRFMGSYEQYF.

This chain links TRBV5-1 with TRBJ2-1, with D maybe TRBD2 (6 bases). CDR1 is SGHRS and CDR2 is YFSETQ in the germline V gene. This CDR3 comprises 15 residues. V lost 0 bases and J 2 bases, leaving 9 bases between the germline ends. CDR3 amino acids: CASSLGLEPYNEQFF. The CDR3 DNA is TGCGCCAGCAGCTTGGGACTAGAGCCCTACAATGAGCAGTTCTTC.

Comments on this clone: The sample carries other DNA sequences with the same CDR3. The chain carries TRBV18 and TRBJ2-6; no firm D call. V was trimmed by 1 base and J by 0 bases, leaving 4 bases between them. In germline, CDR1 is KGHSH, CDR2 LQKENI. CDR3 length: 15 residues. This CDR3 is CASSPLDSGANVLTF. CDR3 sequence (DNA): TGTGCCAGCTCACCACTGGACTCTGGGGCCAACGTCCTGACTTTC.